This T cell receptor (beta chain) was obtained from a study of blood T cell repertoires in COVID-19. Overall study context: T cells, B-cell-depleted T cells, or PBMCs provided the cDNA or gDNA that served as material.

Per the germline V gene, CDR1 is KGHDR and CDR2 is SFDVKD. V was pared by 5 bases and J by 6 bases, with 3 bases of the junction left unmatched. This CDR3 has 13 amino acids. The authors' processing: Amplification of reference gene primers was used by the study to estimate nucleated cell counts. Here immunoSEQ multiplex PCR was the method, and the copy in TCRdb shows in-frame clones only, minus some. V and J calls and clone size follow that table, whereas D and trimming were derived from the DNA. Found here are a few hundred thousand clones, 70% to 90% of them singletons; the top ten hold less than 3%.

This sequence joins TRBV24-1 and TRBJ1-5, with 7 nucleotides matching TRBD1. The TCR was taken from a woman aged 25 to 39 with active or convalescent COVID-19. Sequences were obtained from peripheral blood. The CDR3 loop reads CATSARGLQPQHF. In DNA form, the CDR3 reads TGTGCCACCAGTGCTAGGGGGCTTCAGCCCCAGCATTTT.